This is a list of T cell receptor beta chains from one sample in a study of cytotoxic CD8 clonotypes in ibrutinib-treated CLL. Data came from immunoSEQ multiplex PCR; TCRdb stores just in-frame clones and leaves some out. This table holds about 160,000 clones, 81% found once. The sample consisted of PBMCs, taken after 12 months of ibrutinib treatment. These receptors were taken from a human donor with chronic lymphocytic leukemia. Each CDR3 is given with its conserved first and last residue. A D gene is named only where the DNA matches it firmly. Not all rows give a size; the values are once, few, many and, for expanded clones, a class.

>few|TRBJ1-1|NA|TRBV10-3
TGTGCCATCAGTGAGTCATTTTTGGGGGGGAACGCTTTCTTT
CAISESFLGGNAFF
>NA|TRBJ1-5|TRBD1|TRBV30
TGTGCCTGGAGTGCACAGGGGGGGAATCAGCCCCAGCATTTT
CAWSAQGGNQPQHF
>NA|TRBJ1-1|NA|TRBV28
TGTGCCAGCAGTTTAAACATAGGGAACACTGAAGCTTTCTTT
CASSLNIGNTEAFF
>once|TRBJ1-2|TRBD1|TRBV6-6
TGTGCCAGCAGAAAAACAGGGGTTGGTCAGGGCTACACCTTC
CASRKTGVGQGYTF
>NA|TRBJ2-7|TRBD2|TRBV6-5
TGTGCCAGCAGTTACGCTACTGGGGGGGAGTCCTACGAGCAGTACTTC
CASSYATGGESYEQYF
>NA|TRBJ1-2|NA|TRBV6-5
TGTGCCAGCACCACTAGCGGCACGGATAACTATGGCTACACCTTC
CASTTSGTDNYGYTF
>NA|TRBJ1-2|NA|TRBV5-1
TGCGCCAGCAGCCCCAGCCTGGGTTCTCCAAATGGCTACACCTTC
CASSPSLGSPNGYTF
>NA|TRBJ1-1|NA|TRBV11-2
TGTGCCAGCAGCTTAGAACCGGGCGTGAACACTGAAGCTTTCTTT
CASSLEPGVNTEAFF
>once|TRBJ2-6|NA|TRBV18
TGTGCCAGCTCACCTGATGGGGCCAACGTCCTGACTTTC
CASSPDGANVLTF
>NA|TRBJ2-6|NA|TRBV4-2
TGTGCCAGCAGCCAAGTTCTAGCGATCCCCGGGGCCAACGTCCTGACTTTC
CASSQVLAIPGANVLTF
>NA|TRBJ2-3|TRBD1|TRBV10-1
TGCGCCAGCTCCCTCCCGACAGGGGTGCGGGAAAGCACAGATACGCAGTATTTT
CASSLPTGVRESTDTQYF
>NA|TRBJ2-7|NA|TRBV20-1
TGCAGTGCTAGAGTCCGGGACGAGCAGTACTTC
CSARVRDEQYF
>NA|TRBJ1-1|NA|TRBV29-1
TGCAGCGTTGAGCCTGGTCTGGGCACTGAAGCTTTCTTT
CSVEPGLGTEAFF
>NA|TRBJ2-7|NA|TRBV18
TGTGCCAGCTCACCAGGGTCGAAGAGCTCCTACGAGCAGTACTTC
CASSPGSKSSYEQYF
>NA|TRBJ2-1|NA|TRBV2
TGTGCCATCCTCGAAACCCTCAGCTCCTACAATGAGCAGTTCTTC
CAILETLSSYNEQFF
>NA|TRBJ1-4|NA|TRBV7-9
TGTGCCAGCAGCAGGAACAGGCTATCGTTTGAAAAACTGTTTTTT
CASSRNRLSFEKLFF
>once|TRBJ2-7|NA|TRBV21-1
TGTGCCAGCAGAGCGTTGGGGCTAGCGTGCCACGAGCAGTACTTC
CASRALGLACHEQYF
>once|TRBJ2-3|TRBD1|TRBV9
TGTGCCAGCACCTCGGGACAGGGGTTGGGTACGCAGTATTTT
CASTSGQGLGTQYF
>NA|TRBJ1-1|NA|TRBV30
TGTGCCTGGAGTTACACCCGGACAGTGAACACTGAAGCTTTCTTT
CAWSYTRTVNTEAFF
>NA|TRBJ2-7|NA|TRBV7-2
TGTGCCAGCAGCTTGAGCTGGGGGCGGGAGCAGTACTTC
CASSLSWGREQYF
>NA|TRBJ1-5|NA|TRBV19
TGTGCCAGTAGGAACCAGGGGACTAGCAATCAGCCCCAGCATTTT
CASRNQGTSNQPQHF
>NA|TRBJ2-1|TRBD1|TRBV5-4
TGTGCCAGCAGCTTGGGAGGGGGCCGCGATGAGCAGTTCTTC
CASSLGGGRDEQFF
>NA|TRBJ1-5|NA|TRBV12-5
TGTGCTAGTGGTTTGGGTTTGGGGCAGCCCCAGCATTTT
CASGLGLGQPQHF
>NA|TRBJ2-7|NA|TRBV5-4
TGCGCCAGCAGCCGAGAATCCGGGACCAGCTACGAGCAGTACTTC
CASSRESGTSYEQYF
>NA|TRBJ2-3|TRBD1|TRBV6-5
TGTGCCAGCAGGTACAGGGGGCAAAGGACAGATACGCAGTATTTT
CASRYRGQRTDTQYF
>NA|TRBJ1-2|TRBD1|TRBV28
TGTGCCAGCAGTTTGGACAGGGGCCTCTATGGCTACACCTTC
CASSLDRGLYGYTF
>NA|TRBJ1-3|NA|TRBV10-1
TGCGCCAGTCTAATTCGGGACCGGATTGCCTCTGGAAACACCATATATTTT
CASLIRDRIASGNTIYF
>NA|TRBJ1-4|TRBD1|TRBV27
TGTGCCAGCAGTGGAAGAGACCGTAGGACAGGGGGCGGGGGTCGTGAAAAACTGTTTTTT
CASSGRDRRTGGGGREKLFF